Listed here are 25 T cell receptor beta chains from one sample, sequenced in a study of spatial heterogeneity in lung cancer. Time point of the sample: blood at routine non-recurrence follow-up after resection. Whole RNA from tumor, nontumor lung or frozen PBMC was sequenced unsorted. TCRdb called the 5' RACE reads again in MiXCR, with one record for every CDR3 protein. Seen here are some 110,000 distinct CDR3 sequences, less than 15% observed once, and the top ten hold over 15%. The specimen was PBMCs, collected at follow-up. The receptors were gathered from a male donor with early-stage non-small cell lung cancer.

The chain is built from TRBV10-2 and TRBJ2-2, with 9 bases that match TRBD1. Trimming took 3 bases from V and 4 from J; bases not matched to a gene: 3. Germline V CDR1 and CDR2: WSHSY, SAAADI. The CDR3 is 15 residues long. CDR3 in DNA: TGCGCCAGCAGTGAACAGGGGGCTGGCACCGGGGAGCTGTTTTTT. It encodes CASSEQGAGTGELFF.

This clonotype has only a few counts. The chain employs TRBV5-4 and TRBJ1-1; D ambiguous. V was pared by 4 bases and J by 0 bases, with 13 bases between. This CDR3 is 15 amino acids long. CDR1 and CDR2 from the germline V gene are SGHNT and YYREEE (reference sequence). The CDR3 nucleotides read TGTGCCAGCAGCCAAAAGCAAGGCATGAACACTGAAGCTTTCTTT. This translates into CASSQKQGMNTEAFF.

There are a few counts of this clonotype. V is TRBV7-6 and J is TRBJ1-1; D is unclear. This CDR3 has 13 residues. With 0 bases removed from V and 4 bases from J, the gap between germline ends came to 6 bases. CDR1 and CDR2 from the germline V gene are SGHVS and FNYEAQ. In DNA form, the CDR3 reads TGTGCCAGCAGCTTAGCGCTCCCCACTGAAGCTTTCTTT. This gives the protein CASSLALPTEAFF.

This clonotype was counted many times. The V call is TRBV7-3, the J call TRBJ2-7; a possible D gene is TRBD2 (6 bases). The CDR3 has 16 residues. The germline CDR1 and CDR2 sequences are SGHTA and FQGTGA. V shed 1 base and J shed 0 bases, with 13 bases lying between them. DNA for the CDR3: TGTGCCAGCAGCTTAAAGGGACTTGGGAGCTCCTACGAGCAGTACTTC. This translates into CASSLKGLGSSYEQYF.

CDR3 sequence: CASSLEPSGLETQYF. The CDR3 coding sequence is TGTGCCAGCAGTTTAGAACCTAGCGGTTTAGAGACCCAGTACTTC. V gene TRBV12-3 or TRBV12-4 combines with J gene TRBJ2-5; 7 nucleotides align to TRBD2. The CDR3 spans 15 residues. The J segment lost 4 bases and the V segment lost 1 base, leaving 6 bases of the junction unmatched.

At least ten counts were recorded for this clonotype. V usage is TRBV11-2 and J usage is TRBJ2-7; perhaps TRBD1 as D (6 bases). CDR1 is SGHAT, CDR2 FQNNGV, per germline. The CDR3 is 15 residues long. V shed 3 bases and J shed 2 bases, with 14 bases lying between them. The CDR3 spells CASSFSGVLPYEQYF. CDR3 DNA sequence: TGTGCCAGCAGCTTCTCAGGGGTTCTGCCCTACGAGCAGTACTTC.

In its sample, this clonotype was seen many times. The chain carries TRBV5-1 and TRBJ2-1; 10 bases fit TRBD2. J lost 8 bases, V lost 3 bases, and 14 bases had no gene match. CDR1 and CDR2 from the germline V gene are SGHRS and YFSETQ. This CDR3 has 17 amino acids. CDR3 nucleotides: TGCGCCAGCAGCTGGGCCGGACCGGGACTAGCGACCCATGAGCAGTTCTTC. Translating gives CASSWAGPGLATHEQFF. The complete variable domain, with remaining parts taken from reference TRBV5-1 and TRBJ2-1, reads KAGVTQTPRYLIKTRGQQVTLSCSPISGHRSVSWYQQTPGQGLQFLFEYFSETQRNKGNFPGRFSGRQFSNSRSEMNVSTLELGDSALYLCASSWAGPGLATHEQFFGPGTRLTVL.

In its sample, this clonotype was seen many times. This chain joins TRBV9 and TRBJ1-6; TRBD1 matches 9 bases. V lost 3 bases and J lost 7; bases outside the gene matches: 5. CDR1 is SGDLS and CDR2 is YYNGEE in the germline V gene. The CDR3 spans 15 residues. The CDR3 sequence is CASSATGGWNSPLHF. The CDR3 coding sequence is TGTGCCAGCAGCGCCACAGGGGGCTGGAATTCACCCCTCCACTTT.

This chain connects TRBV28 to TRBJ2-3; 10 positions agree with TRBD1. In germline, CDR1 is MDHEN, CDR2 SYDVKM. The CDR3 runs to 20 residues. V shed 5 bases and J 2 bases; nucleotides not matched to a gene: 19. The CDR3 protein is CASSPRQGASFQQNTDTQYF. CDR3 bases: TGTGCCAGCAGTCCCCGACAGGGGGCCTCCTTTCAGCAGAACACAGATACGCAGTATTTT.

This clonotype was observed a few times. V usage is TRBV18 and J usage is TRBJ1-5, with TRBD1 matching 9 bases. V was clipped by 4 bases and J by 7 bases; unmatched bases: 8. Germline assignment: CDR1 KGHSH and CDR2 LQKENI. This CDR3 is built from 15 residues. This chain's CDR3 is CASSLHRGLGQPQHF. The CDR3 DNA is TGTGCCAGCTCACTACACAGGGGGCTTGGACAGCCCCAGCATTTT.

This clonotype was detected a few times. The chain is built from TRBV11-3 and TRBJ2-7; the match to TRBD2 covers 10 bases. The CDR3 runs 16 residues. V trimming: 1 base; J trimming: 6 bases; junction bases outside the gene matches: 9. CDR1 is SGHNT, CDR2 YENEEA, per germline. CDR3 region: CASSLVGLAGAGEQYF. The CDR3 nucleotides are TGTGCCAGCAGCTTAGTGGGGCTAGCGGGGGCCGGCGAGCAGTACTTC.

This clonotype was recorded a few times. The chain employs TRBV27 and TRBJ2-3; tentatively, D is TRBD2 (6 bases). The germline gives CDR1 MNHEY, CDR2 SMNVEV (reference sequence). This CDR3 region has 14 residues. With 5 bases removed from V and 3 bases from J, the gap between germline ends came to 12 bases. The CDR3 bases are TGTGCCAGCAGTCTTCGGGACTGGACAGATACGCAGTATTTT. Protein product: CASSLRDWTDTQYF.

This clonotype was seen only a few times. The chain employs TRBV14 and TRBJ2-4; a weak D match, TRBD2 (6 bases). Trimming took 3 bases from V and 4 from J, leaving 13 bases between them. The CDR3 is made up of 15 amino acids. Germline values: CDR1 SGHDN, CDR2 FVKESK. CDR3 sequence (DNA): TGTGCCAGCAGCCAGGAGGGCCCGCTGAAAAACATTCAGTACTTC. As protein: CASSQEGPLKNIQYF.

The table lists this clonotype with a few counts. This chain connects TRBV4-1 to TRBJ2-2; the D gene is possibly TRBD2 (5 bases). The germline V gene encodes CDR1 MGHRA and CDR2 YSYEKL. V was trimmed by 3 bases and J by 1 base, leaving 21 bases between them. The CDR3 consists of 19 residues. CDR3 region: CASSQTPWTGRGNTGELFF. The CDR3 region has the DNA TGCGCCAGCAGCCAGACCCCCTGGACTGGGCGCGGGAACACCGGGGAGCTGTTTTTT.

This clonotype has a handful of counts. The J gene is TRBJ1-4, the V gene TRBV4-1, with 9 bases aligning to TRBD1. Losses at the gene ends were 8 bases for V and 8 bases for J; bases not matched to a gene: 9. This CDR3 has 14 residues. The germline gives CDR1 MGHRA, CDR2 YSYEKL. CDR3 nucleotides: TGCGCCAGCGACGGGACAGGGAGTAGGGAAAAACTGTTTTTT. Its translation: CASDGTGSREKLFF.

The chain joins TRBV20-1 to TRBJ2-5, with 9 bases identical to TRBD2. V gave up 1 base and J gave up 5 bases; unmatched junction bases: 2. The CDR3 runs to 13 residues. CDR1 is DFQATT, CDR2 SNEGSKA, per germline (reference sequence). The CDR3 DNA sequence: TGCAGTGCTAGAGTAGCGGGGGTGGAGACCCAGTACTTC. As protein: CSARVAGVETQYF.

This clonotype was counted at least ten times. The chain combines TRBV20-1 with TRBJ2-5, with no clear D. This CDR3 is built from 13 residues. The germline V gene has CDR1 DFQATT and CDR2 SNEGSKA (reference sequence). V shed 3 bases and J shed 6 bases, with 14 bases lying between them. CDR3 bases: TGCAGTGCTAGGGGTGCGGACCGAAAGACCCAGTACTTC. Translated: CSARGADRKTQYF.

The V and J genes are TRBV27 and TRBJ2-1, with a possible D match to TRBD2 (6 bases). Germline V gene data show CDR1 as MNHEY and CDR2 as SMNVEV (reference sequence). V was cut by 1 base and J by 7 bases, with 14 bases left in between. This CDR3 has 15 amino acids. The CDR3 spells CASSLLTGGRNEQFF. The CDR3 bases are TGTGCCAGCAGTTTATTGACCGGGGGAAGGAATGAGCAGTTCTTC.

This clonotype was recorded many times. The CDR3 sequence: CSVVDTVGQYF. For the CDR3, the DNA is TGCAGCGTTGTGGACACCGTCGGGCAGTACTTC. The chain is built from TRBV29-1 and TRBJ2-7, with a tentative D call TRBD1 (5 bases). CDR1 and CDR2 from the germline V gene are SQVTM and ANQGSEA. V was cut by 4 bases and J by 9 bases, with 13 bases left in between. The CDR3 consists of 11 residues.

This clonotype was found many times. The rearrangement joins TRBV29-1 to TRBJ2-7; TRBD1 agrees at 10 bases. The CDR3 is 14 amino acids. The V and J ends lost 7 bases and 6 bases, in that order; junction bases with no gene match: 12. The V gene's germline CDR1 is SQVTM and CDR2 ANQGSEA. Here the CDR3 reads CSALLPTGGGEQYF. In DNA, the CDR3 is TGCAGCGCCTTACTACCGACAGGGGGCGGCGAGCAGTACTTC.

This clonotype has at least ten counts. The rearrangement uses TRBV3-1 and TRBJ1-5, with a tentative D call TRBD1 (5 bases). CDR3 length: 15 amino acids. The V end was cut by 1 base, the J end by 4 bases, with 11 bases between. Looked up from germline, CDR1 is LGHDT and CDR2 is YNNKEL (reference sequence). This CDR3 reads CASSQVGGGNQPQHF. CDR3 in DNA: TGTGCCAGCAGCCAAGTTGGGGGAGGTAATCAGCCCCAGCATTTT.

The CDR3 DNA reads as TGTGCCAGCAGTCCCAGTCGGGTTAACTATGGCTACACCTTC. Protein sequence: CASSPSRVNYGYTF. This chain uses TRBV12-3 or TRBV12-4 with TRBJ1-2, with unresolved D. V lost 5 bases and J 1 base, leaving 11 bases between the germline ends. The CDR3 spans 14 residues.

This clonotype was counted between two and nine times. V gene TRBV6-2 or TRBV6-3 combines with J gene TRBJ2-1, with unresolved D. The CDR3 has 13 residues. V gave up 5 bases and J gave up 8 bases, with 13 bases separating them. The germline V gene encodes CDR1 MNHEY and CDR2 SVGEGT. The CDR3 nucleotides are TGTGCCAGCAGTGCCCAGGTAGTCGATGAGCAGTTCTTC. Its translation: CASSAQVVDEQFF.

The table lists this clonotype with a few counts. The chain is built from TRBV12-3 or TRBV12-4 and TRBJ1-5; TRBD1 is a possible D gene (5 bases). CDR3 length: 11 residues. V was shortened by 5 bases and J by 6 bases, with 5 bases between the two germline ends. Written as DNA, the CDR3 is TGTGCCAGCAGTCAGGGTCAGCCCCAGCATTTT. This gives the protein CASSQGQPQHF.

J is TRBJ2-7 and V is TRBV5-1, with 7 positions matching TRBD1. Germline-derived CDR1 and CDR2 are SGHRS and YFSETQ. The CDR3 totals 13 residues. The V and J ends lost 4 bases and 6 bases, in that order; junction bases with no gene match: 7. DNA for the CDR3: TGCGCCAGCAGCGGAGGACAGGTTTCCGAGCAGTACTTC. Protein sequence: CASSGGQVSEQYF.